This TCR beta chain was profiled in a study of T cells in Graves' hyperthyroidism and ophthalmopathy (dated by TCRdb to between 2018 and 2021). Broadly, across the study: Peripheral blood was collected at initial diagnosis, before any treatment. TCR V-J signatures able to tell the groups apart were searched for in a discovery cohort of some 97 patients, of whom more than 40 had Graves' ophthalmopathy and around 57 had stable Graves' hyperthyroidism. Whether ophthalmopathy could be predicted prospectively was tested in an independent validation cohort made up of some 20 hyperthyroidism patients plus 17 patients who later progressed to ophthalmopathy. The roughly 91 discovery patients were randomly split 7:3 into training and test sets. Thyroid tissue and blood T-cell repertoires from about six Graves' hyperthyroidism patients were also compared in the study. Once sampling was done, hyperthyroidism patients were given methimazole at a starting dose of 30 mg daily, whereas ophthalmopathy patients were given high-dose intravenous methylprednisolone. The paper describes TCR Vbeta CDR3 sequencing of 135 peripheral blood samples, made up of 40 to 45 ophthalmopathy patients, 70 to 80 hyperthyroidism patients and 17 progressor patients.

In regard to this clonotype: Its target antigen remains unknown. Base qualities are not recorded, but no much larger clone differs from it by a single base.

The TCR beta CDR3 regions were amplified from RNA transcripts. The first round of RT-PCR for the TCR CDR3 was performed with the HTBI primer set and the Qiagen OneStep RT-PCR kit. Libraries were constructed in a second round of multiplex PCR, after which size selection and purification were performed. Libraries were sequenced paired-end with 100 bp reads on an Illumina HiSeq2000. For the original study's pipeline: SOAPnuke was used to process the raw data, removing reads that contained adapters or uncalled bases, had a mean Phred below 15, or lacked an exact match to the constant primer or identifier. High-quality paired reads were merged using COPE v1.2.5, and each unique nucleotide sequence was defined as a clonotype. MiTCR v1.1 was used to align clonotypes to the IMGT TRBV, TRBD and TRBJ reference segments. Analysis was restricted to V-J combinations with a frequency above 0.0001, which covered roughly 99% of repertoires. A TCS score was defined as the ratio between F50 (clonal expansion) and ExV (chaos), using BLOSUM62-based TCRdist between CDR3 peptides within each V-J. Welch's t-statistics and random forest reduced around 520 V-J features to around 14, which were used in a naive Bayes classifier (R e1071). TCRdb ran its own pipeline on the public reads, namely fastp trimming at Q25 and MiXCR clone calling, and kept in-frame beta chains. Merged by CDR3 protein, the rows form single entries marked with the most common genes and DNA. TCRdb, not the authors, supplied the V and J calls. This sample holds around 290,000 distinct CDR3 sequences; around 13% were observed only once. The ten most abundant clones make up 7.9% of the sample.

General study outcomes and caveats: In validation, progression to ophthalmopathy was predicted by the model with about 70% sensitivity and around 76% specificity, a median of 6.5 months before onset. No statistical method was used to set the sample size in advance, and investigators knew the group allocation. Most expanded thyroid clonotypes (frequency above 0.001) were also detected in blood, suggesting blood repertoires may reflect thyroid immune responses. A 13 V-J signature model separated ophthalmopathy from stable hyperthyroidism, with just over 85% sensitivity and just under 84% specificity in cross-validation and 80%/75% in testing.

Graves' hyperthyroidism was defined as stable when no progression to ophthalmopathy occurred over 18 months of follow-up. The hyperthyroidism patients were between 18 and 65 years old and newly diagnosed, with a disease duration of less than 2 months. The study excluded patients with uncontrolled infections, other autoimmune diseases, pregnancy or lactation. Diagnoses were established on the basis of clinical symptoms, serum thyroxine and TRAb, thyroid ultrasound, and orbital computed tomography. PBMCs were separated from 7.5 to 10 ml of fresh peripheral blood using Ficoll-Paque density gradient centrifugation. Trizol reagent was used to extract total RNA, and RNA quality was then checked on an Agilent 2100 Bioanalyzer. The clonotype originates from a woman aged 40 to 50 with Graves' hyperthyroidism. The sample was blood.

The nucleotide sequence is given as TGCAGCGCTATTTCGGACAGCTATGGCTACACCTTC. Translated, it gives CSAISDSYGYTF. The chain couples TRBV29-1 to TRBJ1-2; possibly the D gene is TRBD1, per 6 matching bases. The germline V gene gives CDR1 as SQVTM and CDR2 as ANQGSEA. From its cysteine to its phenylalanine, the CDR3 spans 12 amino acids. Only the CDR3 portion is preserved as DNA: 36 bases, with reading frame beginning at the first base. V sheds 7 bases and J sheds 4 bases, leaving 13 bases between their ends.